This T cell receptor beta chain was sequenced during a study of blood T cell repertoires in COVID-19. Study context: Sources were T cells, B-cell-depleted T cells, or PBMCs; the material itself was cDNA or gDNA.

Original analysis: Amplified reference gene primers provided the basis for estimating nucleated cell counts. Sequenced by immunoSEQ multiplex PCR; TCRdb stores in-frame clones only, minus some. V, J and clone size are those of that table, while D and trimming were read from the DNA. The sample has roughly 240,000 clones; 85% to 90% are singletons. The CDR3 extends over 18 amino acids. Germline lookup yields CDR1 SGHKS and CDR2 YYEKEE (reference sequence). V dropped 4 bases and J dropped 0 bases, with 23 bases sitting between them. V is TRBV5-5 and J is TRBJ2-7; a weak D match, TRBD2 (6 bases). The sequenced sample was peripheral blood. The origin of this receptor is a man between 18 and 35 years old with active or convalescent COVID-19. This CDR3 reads CASSPWGVSYPLSYEQYF. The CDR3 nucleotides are TGTGCCAGCAGCCCTTGGGGGGTTTCCTACCCACTCTCCTACGAGCAGTACTTC.